This entry concerns a single T cell receptor beta chain. Its specificity is unknown. The V gene's germline CDR1 is MNHEY and CDR2 SMNVEV (reference sequence). This CDR3 comprises 15 residues. This entry belongs to a study of monozygotic twins with inflammatory bowel disease. Study outcomes and limitations: IBD patients exhibited fewer clonotypes shared with other individuals than healthy twins, particularly with disease activity. Whether twins were concordant or discordant made no difference to repertoire similarity, possibly from limited power.

After re-calling the 5' RACE reads, TCRdb lists one entry per CDR3 protein, DNA absent. With under 200,000 distinct CDR3 sequences in the sample, the ten largest clones hold approximately 2.5%. This rearrangement joins TRBV27 to TRBJ2-1; TCRdb lists TRBD2, though no DNA is available to test this call. The clonotype originates from a human donor with ulcerative colitis or Crohn's disease, or a healthy co-twin of an affected twin (not recorded which). Source material: blood. The CDR3 loop is CASSSTSERYNEQFF.